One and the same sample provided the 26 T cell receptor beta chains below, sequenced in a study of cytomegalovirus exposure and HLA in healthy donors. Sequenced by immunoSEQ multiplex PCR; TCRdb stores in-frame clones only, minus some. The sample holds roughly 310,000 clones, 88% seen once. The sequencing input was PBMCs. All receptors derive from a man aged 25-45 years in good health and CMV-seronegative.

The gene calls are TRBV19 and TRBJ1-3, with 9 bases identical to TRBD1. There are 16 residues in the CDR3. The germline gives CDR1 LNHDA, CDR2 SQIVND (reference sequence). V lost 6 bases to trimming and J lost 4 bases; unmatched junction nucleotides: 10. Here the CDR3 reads CASRPWDRAVGNTIYF. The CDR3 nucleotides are TGTGCCAGTAGGCCCTGGGACAGGGCTGTCGGAAACACCATATATTTT.

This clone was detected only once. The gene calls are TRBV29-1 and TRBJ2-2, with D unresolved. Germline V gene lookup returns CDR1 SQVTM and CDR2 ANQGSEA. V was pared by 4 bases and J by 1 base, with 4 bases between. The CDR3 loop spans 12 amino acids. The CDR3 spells CSVAGNTGELFF. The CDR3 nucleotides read TGCAGCGTTGCCGGGAACACCGGGGAGCTGTTTTTT.

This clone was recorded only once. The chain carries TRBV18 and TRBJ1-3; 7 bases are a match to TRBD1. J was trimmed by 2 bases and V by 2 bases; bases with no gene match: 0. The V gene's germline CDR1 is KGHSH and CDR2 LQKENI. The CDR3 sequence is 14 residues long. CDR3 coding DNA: TGTGCCAGCTCACCAGACAGGGCTGGAAACACCATATATTTT. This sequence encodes CASSPDRAGNTIYF.

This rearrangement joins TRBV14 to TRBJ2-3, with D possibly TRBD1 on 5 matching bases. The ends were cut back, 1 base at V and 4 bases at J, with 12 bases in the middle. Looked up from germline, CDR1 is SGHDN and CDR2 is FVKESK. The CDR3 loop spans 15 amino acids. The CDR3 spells CASSQAAGWADTQYF. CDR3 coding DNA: TGTGCCAGCAGCCAAGCAGCAGGGTGGGCAGATACGCAGTATTTT.

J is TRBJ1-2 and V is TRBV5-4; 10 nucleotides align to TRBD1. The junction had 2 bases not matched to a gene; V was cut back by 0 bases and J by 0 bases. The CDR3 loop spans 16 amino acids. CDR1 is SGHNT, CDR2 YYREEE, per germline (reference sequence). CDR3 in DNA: TGTGCCAGCAGCTTGGGACAGGGGGCCGCTAACTATGGCTACACCTTC. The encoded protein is CASSLGQGAANYGYTF. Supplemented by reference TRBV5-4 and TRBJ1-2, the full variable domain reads ETGVTQSPTHLIKTRGQQVTLRCSSQSGHNTVSWYQQALGQGPQFIFQYYREEENGRGNFPPRFSGLQFPNYSSELNVNALELDDSALYLCASSLGQGAANYGYTFGSGTRLTVV.

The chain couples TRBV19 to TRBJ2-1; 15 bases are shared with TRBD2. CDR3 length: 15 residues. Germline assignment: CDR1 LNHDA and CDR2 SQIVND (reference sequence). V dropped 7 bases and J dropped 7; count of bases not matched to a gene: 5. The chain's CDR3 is CASTGLAGGLNEQFF. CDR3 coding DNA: TGTGCCAGTACCGGACTAGCGGGGGGGCTGAATGAGCAGTTCTTC. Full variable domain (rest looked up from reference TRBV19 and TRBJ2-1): DGGITQSPKYLFRKEGQNVTLSCEQNLNHDAMYWYRQDPGQGLRLIYYSQIVNDFQKGDIAEGYSVSREKKESFPLTVTSAQKNPTAFYLCASTGLAGGLNEQFFGPGTRLTVL.

CDR3 amino acids: CASSPLPGTNSYEQYF. In DNA form, the CDR3 reads TGTGCCAGCTCACCGCTCCCGGGTACTAACTCCTACGAGCAGTACTTC. The chain carries TRBV18 and TRBJ2-7; no firm D call. The CDR3 runs to 16 residues. V was cut by 3 bases and J by 0 bases, with 15 bases left in between. Per germline, CDR1 KGHSH and CDR2 LQKENI.

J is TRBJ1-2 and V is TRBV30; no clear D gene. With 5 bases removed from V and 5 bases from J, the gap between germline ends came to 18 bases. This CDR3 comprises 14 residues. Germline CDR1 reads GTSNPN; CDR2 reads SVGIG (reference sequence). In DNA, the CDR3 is TGTGCCTGGCGCTTACCGGGAATTCATTATGGCTACACCTTC. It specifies CAWRLPGIHYGYTF. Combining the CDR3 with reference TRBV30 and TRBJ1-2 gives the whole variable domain SQTIHQWPATLVQPVGSPLSLECTVEGTSNPNLYWYRQAAGRGLQLLFYSVGIGQISSEVPQNLSASRPQDRQFILSSKKLLLSDSGFYLCAWRLPGIHYGYTFGSGTRLTVV.

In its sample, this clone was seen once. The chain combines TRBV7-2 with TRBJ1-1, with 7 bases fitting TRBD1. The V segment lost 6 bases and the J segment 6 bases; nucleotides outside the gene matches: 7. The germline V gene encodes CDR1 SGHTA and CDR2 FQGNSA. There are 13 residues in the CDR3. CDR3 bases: TGTGCCAGCAGGGGACAGTTAGTAGCTGAAGCTTTCTTT. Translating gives CASRGQLVAEAFF. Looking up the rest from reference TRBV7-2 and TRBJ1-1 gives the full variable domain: GAGVSQSPSNKVTEKGKDVELRCDPISGHTALYWYRQSLGQGLEFLIYFQGNSAPDKSGLPSDRFSAERTGGSVSTLTIQRTQQEDSAVYLCASRGQLVAEAFFGQGTRLTVV.

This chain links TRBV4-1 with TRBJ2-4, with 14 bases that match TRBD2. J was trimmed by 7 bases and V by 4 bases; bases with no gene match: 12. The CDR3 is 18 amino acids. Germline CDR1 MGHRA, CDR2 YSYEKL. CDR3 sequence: CASSRLEGLAGAANIQYF. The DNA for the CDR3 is TGCGCCAGCAGCCGCCTCGAGGGACTAGCGGGGGCGGCGAACATTCAGTACTTC.

CDR3 nucleotides: TGTGCCAGCAGCTATACCAACACCGGGGAGCTGTTTTTT. It is translated as CASSYTNTGELFF. This chain links TRBV6-5 with TRBJ2-2; D gene unclear. The CDR3 consists of 13 residues. Germline CDR1 MNHEY, CDR2 SVGAGI. Trimming took 6 bases from V and 2 from J, leaving 7 bases between them.

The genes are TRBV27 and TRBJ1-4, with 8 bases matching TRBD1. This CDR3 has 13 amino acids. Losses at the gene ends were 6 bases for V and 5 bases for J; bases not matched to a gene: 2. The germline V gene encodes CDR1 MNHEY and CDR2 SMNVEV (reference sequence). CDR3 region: CASRGQVNEKLFF. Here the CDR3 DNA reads TGTGCCAGCAGGGGACAGGTGAATGAAAAACTGTTTTTT.

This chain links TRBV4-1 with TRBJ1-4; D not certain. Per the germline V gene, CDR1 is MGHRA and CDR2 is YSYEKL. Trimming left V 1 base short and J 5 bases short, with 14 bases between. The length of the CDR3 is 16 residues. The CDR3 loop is CASSQGSADPNEKLFF. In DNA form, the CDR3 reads TGCGCCAGCAGCCAAGGCAGCGCCGACCCAAATGAAAAACTGTTTTTT.

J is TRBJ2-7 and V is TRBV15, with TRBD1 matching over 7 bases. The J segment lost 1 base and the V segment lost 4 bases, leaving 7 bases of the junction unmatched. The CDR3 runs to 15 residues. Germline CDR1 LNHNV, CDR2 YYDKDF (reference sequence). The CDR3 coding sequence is TGTGCCACCAGCAAAGGATCGGACAGGTCCTACGAGCAGTACTTC. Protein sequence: CATSKGSDRSYEQYF. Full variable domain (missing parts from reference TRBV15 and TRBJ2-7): DAMVIQNPRYQVTQFGKPVTLSCSQTLNHNVMYWYQQKSSQAPKLLFHYYDKDFNNEADTPDNFQSRRPNTSFCFLDIRSPGLGDTAMYLCATSKGSDRSYEQYFGPGTRLTVT.

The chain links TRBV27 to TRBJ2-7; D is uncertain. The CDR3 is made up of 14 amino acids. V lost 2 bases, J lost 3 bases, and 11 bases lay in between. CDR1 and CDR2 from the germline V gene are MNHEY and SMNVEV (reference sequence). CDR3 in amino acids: CASSLVYGHYEQYF. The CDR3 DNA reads TGTGCCAGCAGTTTAGTTTATGGCCACTACGAGCAGTACTTC.

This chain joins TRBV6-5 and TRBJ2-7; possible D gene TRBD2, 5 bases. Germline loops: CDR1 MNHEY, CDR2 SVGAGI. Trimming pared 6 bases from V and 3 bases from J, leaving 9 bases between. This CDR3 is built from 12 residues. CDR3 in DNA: TGTGCCAGCAGGGGCGGAGGCTACGAGCAGTACTTC. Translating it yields CASRGGGYEQYF.

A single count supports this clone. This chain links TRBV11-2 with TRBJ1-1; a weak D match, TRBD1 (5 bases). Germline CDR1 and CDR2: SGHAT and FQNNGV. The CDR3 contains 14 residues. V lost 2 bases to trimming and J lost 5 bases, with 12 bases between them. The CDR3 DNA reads TGTGCCAGCAGCTTAATCCAGGGAGGGACTGAAGCTTTCTTT. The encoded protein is CASSLIQGGTEAFF.

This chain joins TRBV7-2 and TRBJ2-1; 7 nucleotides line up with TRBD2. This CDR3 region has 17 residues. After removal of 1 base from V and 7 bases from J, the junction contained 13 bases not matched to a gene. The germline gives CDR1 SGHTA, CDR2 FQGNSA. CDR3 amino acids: CASSLVSSGGQGNEQFF. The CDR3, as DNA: TGTGCCAGCAGCTTAGTCAGCTCGGGGGGTCAGGGTAATGAGCAGTTCTTC.

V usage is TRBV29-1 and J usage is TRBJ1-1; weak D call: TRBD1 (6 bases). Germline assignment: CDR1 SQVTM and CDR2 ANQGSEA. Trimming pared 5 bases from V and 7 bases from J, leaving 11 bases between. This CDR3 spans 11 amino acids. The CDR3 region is CSVFVRGEAFF. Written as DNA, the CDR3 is TGCAGCGTTTTTGTCAGGGGTGAAGCTTTCTTT.

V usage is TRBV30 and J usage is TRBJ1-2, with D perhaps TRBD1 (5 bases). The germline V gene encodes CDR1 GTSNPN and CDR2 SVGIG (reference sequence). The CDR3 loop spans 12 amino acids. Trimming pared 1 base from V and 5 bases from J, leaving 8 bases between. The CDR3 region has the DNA TGTGCCTGGAGTGGAGACAGATATGGCTACACCTTC. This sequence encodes CAWSGDRYGYTF.

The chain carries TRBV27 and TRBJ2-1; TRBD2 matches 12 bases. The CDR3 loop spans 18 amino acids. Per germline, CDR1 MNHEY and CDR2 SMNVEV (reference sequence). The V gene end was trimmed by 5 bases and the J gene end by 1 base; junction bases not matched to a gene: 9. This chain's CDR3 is CASSLSSGGALSYNEQFF. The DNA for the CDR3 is TGTGCCAGCAGTCTCTCTAGCGGGGGGGCCCTTTCCTACAATGAGCAGTTCTTC.

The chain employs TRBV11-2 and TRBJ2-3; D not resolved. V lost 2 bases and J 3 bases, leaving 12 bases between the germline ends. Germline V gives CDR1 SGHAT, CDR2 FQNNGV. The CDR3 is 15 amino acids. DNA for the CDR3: TGTGCCAGCAGCTTACTTCCGGGTGGGACAGATACGCAGTATTTT. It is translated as CASSLLPGGTDTQYF.

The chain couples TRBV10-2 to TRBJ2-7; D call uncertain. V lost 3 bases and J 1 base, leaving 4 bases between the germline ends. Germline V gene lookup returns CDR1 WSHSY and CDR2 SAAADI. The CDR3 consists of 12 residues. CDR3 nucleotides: TGCGCCAGCAGTGACAGTTCCTACGAGCAGTACTTC. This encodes CASSDSSYEQYF.

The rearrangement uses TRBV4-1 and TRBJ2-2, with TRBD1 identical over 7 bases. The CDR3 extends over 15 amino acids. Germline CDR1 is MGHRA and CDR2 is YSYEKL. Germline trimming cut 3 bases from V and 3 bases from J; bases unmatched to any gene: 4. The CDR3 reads CASSQGDSYTGELFF. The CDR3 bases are TGCGCCAGCAGCCAGGGGGACAGTTACACCGGGGAGCTGTTTTTT.

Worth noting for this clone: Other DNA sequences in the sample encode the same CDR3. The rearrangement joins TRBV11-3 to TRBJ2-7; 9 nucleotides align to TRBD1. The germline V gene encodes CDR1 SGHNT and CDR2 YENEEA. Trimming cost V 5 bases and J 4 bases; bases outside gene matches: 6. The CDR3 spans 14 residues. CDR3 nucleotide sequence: TGTGCCAGCAGCCCCGGACAGGGGAGGTACGAGCAGTACTTC. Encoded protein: CASSPGQGRYEQYF.

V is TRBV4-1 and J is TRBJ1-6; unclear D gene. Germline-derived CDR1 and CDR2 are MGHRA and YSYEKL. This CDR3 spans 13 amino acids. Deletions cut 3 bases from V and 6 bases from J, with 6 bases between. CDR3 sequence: CASSQHSNSPLHF. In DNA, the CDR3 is TGCGCCAGCAGCCAGCACAGTAATTCACCCCTCCACTTT.